The rows below give T cell receptor beta chains drawn from one sample of a study of memory CD4+ T cells and cytomegalovirus serostatus. Data came from immunoSEQ multiplex PCR; TCRdb stores just in-frame clones and leaves some out. The sample contains 84,000 or so clones, 65% to 85% of which appear only once. The material sequenced was memory CD4+ T cells from blood. The receptors shown here come from an adult in good health and CMV-seronegative. Each CDR3 is given with its conserved first and last residue. Each record gives: CDR3 protein, CDR3 DNA, V gene, clone size, D gene, J gene. D genes are given only for firm matches. Clone size is stated in some rows and not others, as once, few, many or a class when expanded.

CDR3aa: CASSLAGRVDGYTF
CDR3nt: TGTGCCAGCAGCTTGGCCGGCAGGGTGGATGGCTACACCTTC
v_gene: TRBV5-6
abundance: .
d_gene: .
j_gene: TRBJ1-2

CDR3aa: CASSFETQRAFF
CDR3nt: TGTGCCAGCAGTTTCGAGACCCAGAGAGCTTTCTTT
v_gene: TRBV6-6
abundance: .
d_gene: .
j_gene: TRBJ1-1

CDR3aa: CAWSLRQGGYTF
CDR3nt: TGTGCCTGGAGTCTCAGACAGGGGGGCTACACCTTC
v_gene: TRBV30
abundance: .
d_gene: TRBD1
j_gene: TRBJ1-2

CDR3aa: CASSQRGGREQYF
CDR3nt: TGTGCCAGCAGCCAAAGAGGGGGCCGCGAGCAGTACTTC
v_gene: TRBV7-2
abundance: .
d_gene: TRBD1
j_gene: TRBJ2-7

CDR3aa: CASVLGSSYNEQFF
CDR3nt: TGTGCCAGCGTTTTAGGAAGCTCCTACAATGAGCAGTTCTTC
v_gene: TRBV7-9
abundance: .
d_gene: .
j_gene: TRBJ2-1

CDR3aa: CASSWSAATGTEAFF
CDR3nt: TGTGCCAGCAGCTGGAGCGCGGCGACAGGCACTGAAGCTTTCTTT
v_gene: TRBV7-2
abundance: .
d_gene: .
j_gene: TRBJ1-1

CDR3aa: CATSREGFNEQFF
CDR3nt: TGTGCCACCAGCAGAGAGGGATTCAATGAGCAGTTCTTC
v_gene: TRBV15
abundance: .
d_gene: .
j_gene: TRBJ2-1

CDR3aa: CASSSSGVGPQHF
CDR3nt: TGTGCCAGCAGCTCTTCTGGGGTAGGGCCCCAGCATTTT
v_gene: TRBV9
abundance: .
d_gene: .
j_gene: TRBJ1-5

CDR3aa: CASPPLGTSGDLNEQFF
CDR3nt: TGTGCCAGTCCCCCTCTTGGGACTAGCGGGGACCTCAATGAGCAGTTCTTC
v_gene: TRBV2
abundance: .
d_gene: TRBD2
j_gene: TRBJ2-1

CDR3aa: CASRVQSLRHTEAFF
CDR3nt: TGTGCCAGCAGGGTACAGTCACTGCGGCACACTGAAGCTTTCTTT
v_gene: TRBV6-5
abundance: .
d_gene: .
j_gene: TRBJ1-1

CDR3aa: CASSSWGLTEAFF
CDR3nt: TGTGCCAGCAGCTCTTGGGGGCTGACTGAAGCTTTCTTT
v_gene: TRBV7-9
abundance: few
d_gene: .
j_gene: TRBJ1-1

CDR3aa: CASSWGAPHQGYGYTF
CDR3nt: TGCGCCAGCAGCTGGGGCGCTCCTCACCAGGGCTATGGCTACACCTTC
v_gene: TRBV5-1
abundance: .
d_gene: .
j_gene: TRBJ1-2

CDR3aa: CASSLSNEKLFF
CDR3nt: TGCGCCAGCAGCTTGTCAAATGAAAAACTGTTTTTT
v_gene: TRBV5-1
abundance: .
d_gene: .
j_gene: TRBJ1-4

CDR3aa: CASSVHGYEQYF
CDR3nt: TGTGCCAGCAGCGTCCACGGATACGAGCAGTACTTC
v_gene: TRBV9
abundance: many
d_gene: .
j_gene: TRBJ2-7

CDR3aa: CASSKNAGTRDDYGYTF
CDR3nt: TGTGCCAGCAGCAAAAACGCGGGCACCCGGGACGACTATGGCTACACCTTC
v_gene: TRBV21-1
abundance: .
d_gene: .
j_gene: TRBJ1-2

CDR3aa: CASSLPAGGGEETQYF
CDR3nt: TGTGCCAGCAGCTTACCGGCAGGGGGTGGAGAAGAGACCCAGTACTTC
v_gene: TRBV7-8
abundance: .
d_gene: TRBD1
j_gene: TRBJ2-5

CDR3aa: CASSQALGMLSSDTQYF
CDR3nt: TGTGCCAGCAGCCAAGCGTTAGGCATGTTGAGCTCAGATACGCAGTATTTT
v_gene: TRBV14
abundance: once
d_gene: .
j_gene: TRBJ2-3

CDR3aa: CASSQVSGLAWGHGYNEQFF
CDR3nt: TGCGCCAGCAGCCAAGTCTCGGGACTAGCGTGGGGGCACGGCTACAATGAGCAGTTCTTC
v_gene: TRBV4-1
abundance: .
d_gene: TRBD2
j_gene: TRBJ2-1

CDR3aa: CASSFDRAYEQYF
CDR3nt: TGTGCCAGCAGCTTCGACAGGGCCTACGAGCAGTACTTC
v_gene: TRBV11-1
abundance: .
d_gene: TRBD1
j_gene: TRBJ2-7

CDR3aa: CASSRGVAGDFYEQYF
CDR3nt: TGTGCCAGCAGTAGAGGGGTGGCGGGGGATTTCTACGAGCAGTACTTC
v_gene: TRBV7-2
abundance: .
d_gene: TRBD2
j_gene: TRBJ2-7

CDR3aa: CARNTEAFF
CDR3nt: TGTGCCAGAAACACTGAAGCTTTCTTT
v_gene: TRBV19
abundance: .
d_gene: .
j_gene: TRBJ1-1

CDR3aa: CASATQSNQPQHF
CDR3nt: TGTGCCAGTGCTACACAGAGCAATCAGCCCCAGCATTTT
v_gene: TRBV19
abundance: .
d_gene: .
j_gene: TRBJ1-5

CDR3aa: CASSLVTGVNTEAFF
CDR3nt: TGTGCCAGCTCCCTTGTGACAGGGGTGAACACTGAAGCTTTCTTT
v_gene: TRBV18
abundance: .
d_gene: TRBD1
j_gene: TRBJ1-1

CDR3aa: CASSRKGVVNNYGYTF
CDR3nt: TGTGCCAGCAGTCGTAAGGGGGTAGTGAATAACTATGGCTACACCTTC
v_gene: TRBV7-2
abundance: .
d_gene: .
j_gene: TRBJ1-2

CDR3aa: CASMANRAGSTDTQYF
CDR3nt: TGTGCCAGTATGGCAAACAGGGCCGGTAGCACAGATACGCAGTATTTT
v_gene: TRBV19
abundance: .
d_gene: .
j_gene: TRBJ2-3

CDR3aa: CASSFLTPGQGQNTEAFF
CDR3nt: TGTGCCAGCAGTTTCCTAACCCCGGGACAGGGGCAGAACACTGAAGCTTTCTTT
v_gene: TRBV27
abundance: .
d_gene: TRBD1
j_gene: TRBJ1-1

CDR3aa: CASSVGPTVTYNSPLHF
CDR3nt: TGTGCCAGCAGCGTAGGTCCTACCGTGACCTATAATTCACCCCTCCACTTT
v_gene: TRBV9
abundance: once
d_gene: .
j_gene: TRBJ1-6

CDR3aa: CASSKGRNTEAFF
CDR3nt: TGTGCCAGCAGTAAAGGGAGGAACACTGAAGCTTTCTTT
v_gene: TRBV27
abundance: .
d_gene: .
j_gene: TRBJ1-1

CDR3aa: CASSPLRGFDNEQFF
CDR3nt: TGTGCCAGCAGCCCCCTCCGGGGGTTCGACAATGAGCAGTTCTTC
v_gene: TRBV11-2
abundance: .
d_gene: .
j_gene: TRBJ2-1

CDR3aa: CASSLERGGLRETQYF
CDR3nt: TGTGCCAGCAGCTTAGAACGGGGGGGCCTCCGGGAGACCCAGTACTTC
v_gene: TRBV5-8
abundance: .
d_gene: TRBD2
j_gene: TRBJ2-5

CDR3aa: CASSLGQGPFNQPQHF
CDR3nt: TGTGCCAGCTCACTAGGACAGGGACCTTTTAATCAGCCCCAGCATTTT
v_gene: TRBV18
abundance: few
d_gene: TRBD1
j_gene: TRBJ1-5

CDR3aa: CASGLGQPHGYTF
CDR3nt: TGTGCCAGCGGGCTCGGACAGCCTCATGGCTACACCTTC
v_gene: TRBV6-5
abundance: few
d_gene: .
j_gene: TRBJ1-2

CDR3aa: CASSLGTQGGNTIYF
CDR3nt: TGTGCCAGCAGCTTGGGGACCCAGGGCGGAAACACCATATATTTT
v_gene: TRBV5-4
abundance: once
d_gene: .
j_gene: TRBJ1-3

CDR3aa: CASSIATGTETQYF
CDR3nt: TGTGCCAGTAGTATAGCTACAGGGACAGAGACCCAGTACTTC
v_gene: TRBV19
abundance: .
d_gene: .
j_gene: TRBJ2-5

CDR3aa: CVSGTGDRNEKLFF
CDR3nt: TGTGTCAGCGGAACGGGGGACCGAAATGAAAAACTGTTTTTT
v_gene: TRBV2
abundance: .
d_gene: .
j_gene: TRBJ1-4

CDR3aa: CASSLGDLGELFF
CDR3nt: TGTGCCAGCAGCTTGGGAGATCTCGGGGAGCTGTTTTTT
v_gene: TRBV5-5
abundance: .
d_gene: .
j_gene: TRBJ2-2

CDR3aa: CASSYSPGQGYSPLHF
CDR3nt: TGTGCCAGCAGTTACTCTCCCGGACAGGGCTATTCACCCCTCCACTTT
v_gene: TRBV6-6
abundance: .
d_gene: TRBD1
j_gene: TRBJ1-6